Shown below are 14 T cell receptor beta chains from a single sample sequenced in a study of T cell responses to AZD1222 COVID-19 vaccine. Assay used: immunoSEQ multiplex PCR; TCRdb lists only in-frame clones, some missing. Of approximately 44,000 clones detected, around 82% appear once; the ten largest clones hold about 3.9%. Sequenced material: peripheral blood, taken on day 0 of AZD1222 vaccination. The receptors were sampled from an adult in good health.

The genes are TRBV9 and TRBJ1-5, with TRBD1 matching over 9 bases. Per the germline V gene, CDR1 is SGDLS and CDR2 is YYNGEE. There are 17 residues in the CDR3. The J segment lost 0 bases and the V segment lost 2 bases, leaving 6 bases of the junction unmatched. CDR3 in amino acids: CASSVGQGLDSNQPQHF. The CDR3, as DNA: TGTGCCAGCAGCGTCGGACAGGGGTTGGATAGCAATCAGCCCCAGCATTTT.

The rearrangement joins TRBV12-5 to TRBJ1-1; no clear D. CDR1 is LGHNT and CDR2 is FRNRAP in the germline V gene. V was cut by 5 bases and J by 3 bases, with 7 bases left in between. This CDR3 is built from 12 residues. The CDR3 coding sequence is TGTGCTAGTGGTCCCGGGGACACTGAAGCTTTCTTT. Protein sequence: CASGPGDTEAFF.

The chain's CDR3 is CASSRDSNSPLHF. Written as DNA, the CDR3 is TGTGCCAGCAGCCGGGACAGTAATTCACCCCTCCACTTT. V and J are TRBV11-3 and TRBJ1-6; 7 bases align to TRBD1. J was trimmed by 6 bases and V by 5 bases; bases with no gene match: 1. In germline, CDR1 is SGHNT, CDR2 YENEEA. The length of the CDR3 is 13 residues.

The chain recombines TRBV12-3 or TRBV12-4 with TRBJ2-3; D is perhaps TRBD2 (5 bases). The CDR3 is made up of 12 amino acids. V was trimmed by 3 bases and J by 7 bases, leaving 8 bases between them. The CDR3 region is CASSLDFHTQYF. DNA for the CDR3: TGTGCCAGCAGTTTGGACTTCCATACGCAGTATTTT.

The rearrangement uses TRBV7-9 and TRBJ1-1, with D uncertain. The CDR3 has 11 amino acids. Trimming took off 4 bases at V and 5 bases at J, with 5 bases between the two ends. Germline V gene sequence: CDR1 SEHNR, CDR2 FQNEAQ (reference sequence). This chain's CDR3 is CASSSATEAFF. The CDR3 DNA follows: TGTGCCAGCAGCTCAGCGACTGAAGCTTTCTTT.

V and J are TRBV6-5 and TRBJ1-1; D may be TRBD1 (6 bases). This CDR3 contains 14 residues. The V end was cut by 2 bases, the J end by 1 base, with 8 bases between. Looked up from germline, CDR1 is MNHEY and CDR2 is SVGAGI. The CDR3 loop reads CASSYTTGNTEAFF. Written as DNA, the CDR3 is TGTGCCAGCAGTTACACGACAGGGAACACTGAAGCTTTCTTT.

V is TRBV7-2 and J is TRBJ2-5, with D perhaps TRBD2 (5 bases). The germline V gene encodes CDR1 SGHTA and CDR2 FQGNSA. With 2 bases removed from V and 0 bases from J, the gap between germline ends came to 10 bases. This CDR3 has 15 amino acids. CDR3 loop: CASSLRAVNQETQYF. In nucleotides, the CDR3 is TGTGCCAGCAGCTTAAGAGCGGTGAACCAAGAGACCCAGTACTTC.

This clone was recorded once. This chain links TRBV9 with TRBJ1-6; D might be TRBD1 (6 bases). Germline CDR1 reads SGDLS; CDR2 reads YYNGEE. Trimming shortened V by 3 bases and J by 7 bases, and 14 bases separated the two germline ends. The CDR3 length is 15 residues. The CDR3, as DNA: TGTGCCAGCAGCGCCAGTGCAGGGGAGAATTCACCCCTCCACTTT. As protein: CASSASAGENSPLHF.

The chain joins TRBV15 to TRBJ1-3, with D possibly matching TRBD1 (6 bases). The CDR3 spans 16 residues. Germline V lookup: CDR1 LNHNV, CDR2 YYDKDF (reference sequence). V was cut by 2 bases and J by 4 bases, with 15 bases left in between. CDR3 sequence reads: CATSRSLGGRGNTIYF. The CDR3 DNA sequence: TGTGCCACCAGCAGATCCCTCGGGGGGCGGGGAAACACCATATATTTT.

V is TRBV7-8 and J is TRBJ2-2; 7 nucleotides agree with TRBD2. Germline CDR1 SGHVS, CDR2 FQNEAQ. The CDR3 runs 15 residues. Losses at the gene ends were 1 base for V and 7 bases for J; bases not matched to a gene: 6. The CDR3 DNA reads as TGTGCCAGCAGCTTAGGGCAGGGAGGGATCGGGGAGCTGTTTTTT. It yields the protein CASSLGQGGIGELFF.

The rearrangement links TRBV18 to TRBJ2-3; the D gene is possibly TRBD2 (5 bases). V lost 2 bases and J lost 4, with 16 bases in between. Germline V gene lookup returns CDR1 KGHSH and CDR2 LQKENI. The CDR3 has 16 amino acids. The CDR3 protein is CASSPEERPRADTQYF. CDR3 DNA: TGTGCCAGCTCACCAGAAGAGCGGCCAAGAGCAGATACGCAGTATTTT.

The CDR3, as DNA: TGTGCCAGCAGCGTAACGAGTGGGACCGTCGATATAGCTTTCTTT. Amino acids: CASSVTSGTVDIAFF. The chain carries TRBV9 and TRBJ1-1; TRBD1 might be the D (5 bases). This CDR3 spans 15 amino acids. Germline-derived CDR1 and CDR2 are SGDLS and YYNGEE. V was clipped by 1 base and J by 10 bases, with 20 bases between them.

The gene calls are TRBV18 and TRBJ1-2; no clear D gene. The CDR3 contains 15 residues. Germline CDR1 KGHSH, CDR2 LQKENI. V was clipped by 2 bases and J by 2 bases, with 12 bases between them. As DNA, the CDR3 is TGTGCCAGCTCACCATCCGGGAAATTAAACTATGGCTACACCTTC. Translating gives CASSPSGKLNYGYTF. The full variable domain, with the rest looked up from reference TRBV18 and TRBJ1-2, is NAGVMQNPRHLVRRRGQEARLRCSPMKGHSHVYWYRQLPEEGLKFMVYLQKENIIDESGMPKERFSAEFPKEGPSILRIQQVVRGDSAAYFCASSPSGKLNYGYTFGSGTRLTVV.

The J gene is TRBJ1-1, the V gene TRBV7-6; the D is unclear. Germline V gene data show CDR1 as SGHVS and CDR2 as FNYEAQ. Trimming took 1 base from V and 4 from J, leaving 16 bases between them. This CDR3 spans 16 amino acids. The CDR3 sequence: CASSLVRLEECTEAFF. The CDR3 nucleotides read TGTGCCAGCAGCTTAGTCCGCCTAGAAGAGTGCACTGAAGCTTTCTTT.